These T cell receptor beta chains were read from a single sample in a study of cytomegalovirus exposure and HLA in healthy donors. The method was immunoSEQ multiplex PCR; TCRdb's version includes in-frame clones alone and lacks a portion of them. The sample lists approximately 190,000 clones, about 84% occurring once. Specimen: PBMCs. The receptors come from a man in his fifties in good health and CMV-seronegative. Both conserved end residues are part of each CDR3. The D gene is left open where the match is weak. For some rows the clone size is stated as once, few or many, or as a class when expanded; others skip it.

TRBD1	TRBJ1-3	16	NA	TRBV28	CASSSSGQGDGNTIYF	TGTGCCAGCAGCTCATCCGGACAGGGCGATGGAAACACCATATATTTT
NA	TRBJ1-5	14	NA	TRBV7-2	CASSLPGGNQPQHF	TGTGCCAGCAGCTTACCGGGGGGCAATCAGCCCCAGCATTTT
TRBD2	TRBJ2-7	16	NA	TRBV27	CASSLSYLAGPYEQYF	TGTGCCAGCAGTTTATCTTACCTAGCGGGGCCCTACGAGCAGTACTTC
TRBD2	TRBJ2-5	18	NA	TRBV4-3	CASSQDGVAGGPDETQYF	TGCGCCAGCAGCCAAGATGGAGTAGCGGGGGGGCCGGATGAGACCCAGTACTTC
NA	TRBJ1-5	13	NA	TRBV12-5	CASGFQGGQPQHF	TGTGCTAGTGGTTTTCAGGGCGGTCAGCCCCAGCATTTT
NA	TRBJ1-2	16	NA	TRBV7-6	CASSLRSSGLNYGYTF	TGTGCCAGCAGCCTTAGAAGTTCAGGGTTGAACTATGGCTACACCTTC
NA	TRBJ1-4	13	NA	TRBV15	CATSRDPSEKLFF	TGTGCCACCAGCAGAGATCCCAGTGAAAAACTGTTTTTT
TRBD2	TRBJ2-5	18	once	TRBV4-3	CASSQERPSGLRGETQYF	TGCGCCAGCAGCCAAGAAAGGCCTAGCGGGTTGAGGGGAGAGACCCAGTACTTC
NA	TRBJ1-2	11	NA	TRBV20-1	CSALLGHLYTF	TGCAGTGCTCTTTTGGGACATCTCTACACCTTC
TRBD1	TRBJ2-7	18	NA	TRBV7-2	CASSSPGGETTPYYEQYF	TGTGCCAGCAGCTCGCCAGGGGGCGAAACGACGCCCTACTACGAGCAGTACTTC
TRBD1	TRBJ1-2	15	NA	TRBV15	CATSRTGEPNYGYTF	TGTGCCACCAGCAGAACAGGGGAGCCGAACTATGGCTACACCTTC
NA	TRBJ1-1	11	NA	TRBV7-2	CASSKSTEAFF	TGTGCCAGCAGCAAGAGCACTGAAGCTTTCTTT
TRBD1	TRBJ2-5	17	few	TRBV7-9	CASSPTTGTMGLGAQYF	TGTGCCAGCAGCCCAACGACAGGGACAATGGGTCTTGGGGCCCAGTACTTC
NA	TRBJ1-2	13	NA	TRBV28	CASSDRRDYGYTF	TGTGCCAGCAGTGACCGACGGGACTATGGCTACACCTTC